This T cell receptor beta chain was captured by sequencing in a study of cytomegalovirus exposure and HLA in healthy donors. Study-level points and caveats: A further, later analysis showed that HLA-associated TCR beta chains (compared with equally common others) were more clonally expanded.

The PCR employed 60 Vbeta primers together with 13 Jbeta primers. In the authors' workflow: Unique TCR beta chains numbered 60 million to 100 million in a later analysis, with roughly 9.9 million shared. Sequencing was performed with immunoSEQ multiplex PCR; in TCRdb, only in-frame clones are kept and a portion is missing. D and trimming were read from the DNA, whereas the V and J calls and clone size are those reported in that table. The repertoire holds 150,000 to 200,000 clones, around 77% seen once, with around 2.5% in the top ten. Germline CDR1 reads SGDLS; CDR2 reads YYNGEE. V shed 4 bases and J 7 bases; nucleotides not matched to a gene: 4. This CDR3 has 13 amino acids. This clone has more than one count but fewer than ten. The antigen is not known.

The sequenced sample consisted of PBMCs. The chain joins TRBV9 to TRBJ2-4, with 8 bases aligning to TRBD1. The receptor's source is a man in his fifties or sixties in good health and CMV-seronegative. The CDR3 is CASSQGAGNIQYF. Here the CDR3 DNA reads TGTGCCAGCAGCCAGGGGGCTGGGAACATTCAGTACTTC.